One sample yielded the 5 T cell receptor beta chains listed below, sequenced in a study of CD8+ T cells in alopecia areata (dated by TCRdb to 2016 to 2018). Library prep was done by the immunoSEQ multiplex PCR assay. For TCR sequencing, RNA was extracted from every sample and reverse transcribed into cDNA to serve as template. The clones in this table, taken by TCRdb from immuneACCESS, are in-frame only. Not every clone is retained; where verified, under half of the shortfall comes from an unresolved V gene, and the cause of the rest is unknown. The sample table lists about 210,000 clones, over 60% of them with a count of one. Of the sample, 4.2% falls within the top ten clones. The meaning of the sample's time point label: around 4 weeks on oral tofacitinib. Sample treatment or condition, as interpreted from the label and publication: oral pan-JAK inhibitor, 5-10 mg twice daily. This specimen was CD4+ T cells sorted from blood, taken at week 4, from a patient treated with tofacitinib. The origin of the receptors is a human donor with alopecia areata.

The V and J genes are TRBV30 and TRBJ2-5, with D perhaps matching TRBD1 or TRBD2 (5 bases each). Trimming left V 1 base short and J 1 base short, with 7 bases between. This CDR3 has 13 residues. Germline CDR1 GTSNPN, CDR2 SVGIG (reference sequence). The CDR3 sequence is CAWSGGIQETQYF. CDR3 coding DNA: TGTGCCTGGAGTGGGGGGATCCAAGAGACCCAGTACTTC.

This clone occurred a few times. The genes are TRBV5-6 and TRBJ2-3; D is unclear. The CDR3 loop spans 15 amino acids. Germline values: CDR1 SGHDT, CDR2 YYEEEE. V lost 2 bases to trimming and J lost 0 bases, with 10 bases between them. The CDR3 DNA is TGTGCCAGCAGCTTAACACTTACTAGCACAGATACGCAGTATTTT. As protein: CASSLTLTSTDTQYF.

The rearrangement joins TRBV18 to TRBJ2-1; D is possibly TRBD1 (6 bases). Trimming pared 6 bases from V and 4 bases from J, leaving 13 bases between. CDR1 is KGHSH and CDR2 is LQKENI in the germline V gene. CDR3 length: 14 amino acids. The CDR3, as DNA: TGTGCCAGCTCTTACCGGACAGATTACAATGAGCAGTTCTTC. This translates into CASSYRTDYNEQFF. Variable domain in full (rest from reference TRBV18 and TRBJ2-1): NAGVMQNPRHLVRRRGQEARLRCSPMKGHSHVYWYRQLPEEGLKFMVYLQKENIIDESGMPKERFSAEFPKEGPSILRIQQVVRGDSAAYFCASSYRTDYNEQFFGPGTRLTVL.

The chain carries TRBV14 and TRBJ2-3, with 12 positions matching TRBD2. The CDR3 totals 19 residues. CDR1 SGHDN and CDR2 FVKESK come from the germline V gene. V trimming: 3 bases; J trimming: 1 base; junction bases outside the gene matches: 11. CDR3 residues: CASSQAGPSGGARTDTQYF. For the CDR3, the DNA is TGTGCCAGCAGCCAGGCCGGTCCTAGCGGGGGGGCCCGCACAGATACGCAGTATTTT.

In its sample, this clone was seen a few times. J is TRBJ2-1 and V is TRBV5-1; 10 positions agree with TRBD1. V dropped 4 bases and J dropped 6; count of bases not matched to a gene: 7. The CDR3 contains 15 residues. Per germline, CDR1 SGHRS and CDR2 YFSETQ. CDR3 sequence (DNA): TGCGCCAGCAGCGCCCGGGACAGGGGTGTCAATGAGCAGTTCTTC. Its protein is CASSARDRGVNEQFF.